Presented here are 9 T cell receptor beta chains from one specimen sequenced in a study of control samples from healthy donors and cancer patients. Here immunoSEQ multiplex PCR was the method, and the copy in TCRdb shows in-frame clones only, minus some. The table shows 98,000 or so clones, with roughly 82% occurring only once. The specimen sequenced was blood. The receptor source for this set is a man in his fifties or sixties in good health.

V is TRBV7-2 and J is TRBJ2-1; D possibly corresponds to TRBD2 (6 bases). V was clipped by 3 bases and J by 5 bases, with 14 bases between them. CDR3 size: 15 residues. Germline loops: CDR1 SGHTA, CDR2 FQGNSA. Written as DNA, the CDR3 is TGTGCCAGCAGCTTGGGCGGGAAACGGAACAATGAGCAGTTCTTC. Translating it yields CASSLGGKRNNEQFF.

The rearrangement links TRBV11-2 to TRBJ2-3; D possibly uses TRBD1 or TRBD2 (5 bases each). Germline CDR1 is SGHAT and CDR2 is FQNNGV. The CDR3 runs to 15 residues. V dropped 5 bases and J dropped 4 bases, with 16 bases sitting between them. DNA of the CDR3: TGTGCCAGCAGCCGACGGGGTAGAGGGGCAGATACGCAGTATTTT. Encoded protein: CASSRRGRGADTQYF.

The rearrangement links TRBV27 to TRBJ2-5; D is ambiguous. Between the trimmed V and J ends, which lost 5 bases and 1 base, there was a span of 11 bases. The CDR3 length is 14 residues. Per germline, CDR1 MNHEY and CDR2 SMNVEV (reference sequence). CDR3 region: CASSPQQRQETQYF. The DNA of the CDR3 is TGTGCCAGCAGTCCCCAACAGCGCCAAGAGACCCAGTACTTC.

The rearrangement links TRBV28 to TRBJ2-7, with 11 positions matching TRBD1. J was trimmed by 5 bases and V by 11 bases; bases with no gene match: 8. Germline CDR1 MDHEN, CDR2 SYDVKM. CDR3 length: 13 amino acids. This CDR3 reads CAARGQGAHEQYF. In DNA, the CDR3 is TGTGCCGCACGAGGACAGGGGGCTCACGAGCAGTACTTC. The whole variable domain, filled in from reference TRBV28 and TRBJ2-7, reads DVKVTQSSRYLVKRTGEKVFLECVQDMDHENMFWYRQDPGLGLRLIYFSYDVKMKEKGDIPEGYSVSREKKERFSLILESASTNQTSMYLCAARGQGAHEQYFGPGTRLTVT.

The chain employs TRBV6-6 and TRBJ1-4, with 7 bases fitting TRBD1. The CDR3 spans 14 residues. Trimming removed 6 bases from V and 8 bases from J; junction bases left unmatched: 9. Germline assignment: CDR1 MNHNY and CDR2 SVGAGI (reference sequence). CDR3 sequence reads: CASSPGGSKEKLFF. CDR3 sequence (DNA): TGTGCCAGCAGCCCAGGGGGATCAAAAGAAAAACTGTTTTTT.

The CDR3 is CSASSQALYEQYF. The CDR3 DNA reads TGCAGTGCTAGTAGCCAGGCCCTATACGAGCAGTACTTC. J is TRBJ2-7 and V is TRBV20-1; D not resolved. Germline CDR1 is DFQATT and CDR2 is SNEGSKA (reference sequence). The V and J ends lost 3 bases and 4 bases respectively, with 13 bases between them. The CDR3 runs to 13 residues.

V is TRBV6-1 and J is TRBJ2-4, with D possibly being TRBD2 (7 bases). Trimming took 2 bases from V and 0 from J, leaving 14 bases between them. CDR3 length: 17 residues. Germline CDR1 is MNHNS and CDR2 is SASEGT. The CDR3 spells CASSENGGALAKNIQYF. The CDR3 coding sequence is TGTGCCAGCAGTGAAAATGGGGGGGCCTTAGCCAAAAACATTCAGTACTTC.

In this sample, this clone turned up a few times. The chain couples TRBV5-6 to TRBJ1-1; D unclear. Germline V gene sequence: CDR1 SGHDT, CDR2 YYEEEE. V was clipped by 4 bases and J by 11 bases, with 15 bases between them. The CDR3 extends over 12 amino acids. CDR3: CASSQLRVGAFF. Written as DNA, the CDR3 is TGTGCCAGCAGCCAACTACGGGTTGGGGCTTTCTTT.

V and J are TRBV3-1 (or the pseudogene TRBV3-2) and TRBJ2-1, with D maybe TRBD1 (6 bases). V was clipped by 0 bases and J by 3 bases, with 12 bases between them. Germline V gene sequence: CDR1 LGHDT, CDR2 YNNKEL (reference sequence). The CDR3 contains 16 residues. Here the CDR3 DNA reads TGTGCCAGCAGCCAAGAGGGAGCAGGGGTCTACAATGAGCAGTTCTTC. Translating it yields CASSQEGAGVYNEQFF.